Listed below are T cell receptor beta chains from one sample, sequenced in a study of regulatory T cells in long-lasting Graves disease. TCRdb re-called the multiplex PCR reads through MiXCR, storing one row per CDR3 protein. The repertoire includes over 350,000 distinct CDR3 sequences, 14% of them detected once, and approximately 15% sits in the top ten. This sample also belongs to another study, concerning T cells in Graves' hyperthyroidism and ophthalmopathy.

The sequencing here drew on peripheral blood mononuclear cells (PBMCs), taken at new diagnosis, from a patient treated with antithyroid drugs. The receptors derive from a woman between 45 and 60 years old with Graves disease. The CDR3 runs from the conserved cysteine through the conserved F or W. D genes are given only for firm matches. Size is omitted from some rows. Given values are once, few, many or a class for expanded clones.

>-|TRBJ2-1|-|TRBV5-4
CASSLALGGANEQFF
TGTGCCAGCAGCTTGGCTTTAGGAGGTGCTAATGAGCAGTTCTTC
>-|TRBJ1-5|-|TRBV5-8
CASLPGYSNQPQHF
TGTGCCAGCTTGCCGGGATATAGCAATCAGCCCCAGCATTTT
>few|TRBJ2-2|-|TRBV29-1
CSVVGFTGELFF
TGCAGCGTTGTGGGGTTCACCGGGGAGCTGTTTTTT
>few|TRBJ1-1|-|TRBV20-1
CSARDYLSAEGNTEAFF
TGCAGTGCTAGAGATTACTTATCGGCCGAAGGGAACACTGAAGCTTTCTTT
>many|TRBJ2-1|-|TRBV14
CASSQDLPNEQFF
TGTGCCAGCAGCCAAGATTTGCCGAATGAGCAGTTCTTC
>few|TRBJ2-7|-|TRBV6-2/TRBV6-3
CASSSRPGGGYHEQYF
TGTGCCAGCAGTTCACGCCCGGGTGGGGGATACCACGAGCAGTACTTC
>-|TRBJ1-2|-|TRBV7-2
CASSLGQTVYGYTF
TGTGCCAGCAGCTTAGGACAGACCGTCTATGGCTACACCTTC
>many|TRBJ1-5|-|TRBV28
CASSLFTGLQPQHF
TGTGCCAGCAGTTTATTTACAGGCCTCCAGCCCCAGCATTTT
>-|TRBJ2-3|-|TRBV11-2
CASSRRTGIDTQYF
TGTGCCAGCAGCCGAAGGACGGGAATAGATACGCAGTATTTT
>many|TRBJ2-3|-|TRBV4-1
CASSDFFGRTDTQYF
TGCGCCAGCAGCGACTTCTTCGGGCGGACAGATACGCAGTATTTT
>few|TRBJ2-2|TRBD1|TRBV20-1
CSARETGYTGELFF
TGCAGTGCTAGAGAGACAGGGTACACCGGGGAGCTGTTTTTT
>few|TRBJ2-6|-|TRBV7-6
CASSFGGHSGANVLTF
TGTGCCAGCAGCTTTGGGGGGCACTCTGGGGCCAACGTCCTGACTTTC
>many|TRBJ2-7|TRBD1|TRBV5-1
CASSSPPGTADAYEQYF
TGCGCCAGCAGCTCACCGCCGGGGACAGCGGATGCCTACGAGCAGTACTTC
>many|TRBJ2-1|TRBD2|TRBV27
CASSLSILRGSYHNEQFF
TGTGCCAGCAGTTTATCGATATTGCGGGGGAGTTACCACAATGAGCAGTTCTTC
>few|TRBJ2-6|TRBD1|TRBV29-1
CSAAGTGYYSGANVLTF
TGCAGCGCCGCCGGGACAGGGTACTACTCTGGGGCCAACGTCCTGACTTTC
>-|TRBJ1-1|-|TRBV24-1
CATSEDKNTEAFF
TGTGCCACCAGTGAGGACAAGAACACTGAAGCTTTCTTT
>many|TRBJ2-7|TRBD2|TRBV5-1
CASSLVLGGSGDEQYF
TGCGCCAGCAGCTTGGTTTTAGGCGGGAGTGGTGACGAGCAGTACTTC
>-|TRBJ2-3|TRBD1|TRBV28
CASSGDRLTDTQYF
TGTGCCAGCAGCGGGGACAGGCTCACAGATACGCAGTATTTT
>many|TRBJ2-6|TRBD1|TRBV7-9
CASSHSGTGASSGANVLTF
TGTGCCAGCAGCCACTCCGGGACAGGGGCTTCCTCTGGGGCCAACGTCCTGACTTTC
>many|TRBJ2-5|-|TRBV12-3/TRBV12-4
CASSLAFPQETQYF
TGTGCCAGCAGTTTAGCGTTCCCCCAAGAGACCCAGTACTTC
>many|TRBJ2-1|TRBD2|TRBV20-1
CSARVGLAAYNEQFF
TGCAGTGCTAGAGTGGGACTAGCGGCCTACAATGAGCAGTTCTTC
>many|TRBJ1-1|-|TRBV7-3
CASSSRGTEAFF
TGTGCCAGCAGCTCCAGGGGCACTGAAGCTTTCTTT
>-|TRBJ1-5|-|TRBV10-3
CAISEGYLQPQHF
TGTGCCATCAGTGAAGGGTATTTGCAGCCCCAGCATTTT
>many|TRBJ2-5|TRBD1|TRBV2
CASRGDRSQETQYF
TGTGCCAGCAGAGGGGACAGGAGCCAAGAGACCCAGTACTTC
>many|TRBJ1-1|-|TRBV7-3
CASSRDVNTEAFF
TGTGCCAGCAGCAGGGATGTGAACACTGAAGCTTTCTTT
>many|TRBJ2-1|-|TRBV20-1
CSAKEGTYNEQFF
TGCAGTGCCAAGGAGGGAACCTACAATGAGCAGTTCTTC
>few|TRBJ2-5|TRBD2|TRBV7-2
CASSLGALAEETQYF
TGTGCCAGCAGCTTGGGTGCACTAGCGGAAGAGACCCAGTACTTC
>many|TRBJ2-1|TRBD2|TRBV10-2
CASSESHGEGVYNEQFF
TGCGCCAGCAGTGAGTCGCACGGGGAGGGAGTCTACAATGAGCAGTTCTTC
>many|TRBJ2-3|TRBD2|TRBV24-1
CATSPQGTGRGGVQYF
TGTGCCACCAGCCCACAAGGGACCGGCCGCGGGGGGGTGCAGTATTTT
>many|TRBJ1-1|-|TRBV2
CASGPGRLEAFF
TGTGCCAGCGGTCCGGGACGCCTTGAAGCTTTCTTT
>few|TRBJ2-7|-|TRBV20-1
CSARALPKTDSYEQYF
TGCAGTGCTAGAGCCCTCCCTAAGACAGATTCCTACGAGCAGTACTTC
>many|TRBJ2-7|-|TRBV6-2/TRBV6-3
CASSYSLRDNTYEQYF
TGTGCCAGCAGTTACTCTCTTCGGGACAATACCTACGAGCAGTACTTC
>few|TRBJ2-1|TRBD2|TRBV20-1
CSARSSGTSGMGEQFF
TGCAGTGCTCGATCGTCCGGGACTAGCGGGATGGGTGAGCAGTTCTTC
>many|TRBJ2-7|-|TRBV11-2
CASSLGTTGSIEQYF
TGTGCCAGCAGCTTAGGAACGACAGGCTCCATCGAGCAGTACTTC
>few|TRBJ2-1|-|TRBV24-1
CATPMRYNEQFF
TGTGCCACCCCGATGCGCTACAATGAGCAGTTCTTC
>-|TRBJ2-7|-|TRBV6-5
CASSYGGSDEQYF
TGTGCCAGCAGTTACGGGGGTAGCGACGAGCAGTACTTC
>many|TRBJ2-7|TRBD2|TRBV20-1
CSARDGVAGSYEQYF
TGCAGTGCTAGAGATGGGGTAGCGGGCTCCTACGAGCAGTACTTC